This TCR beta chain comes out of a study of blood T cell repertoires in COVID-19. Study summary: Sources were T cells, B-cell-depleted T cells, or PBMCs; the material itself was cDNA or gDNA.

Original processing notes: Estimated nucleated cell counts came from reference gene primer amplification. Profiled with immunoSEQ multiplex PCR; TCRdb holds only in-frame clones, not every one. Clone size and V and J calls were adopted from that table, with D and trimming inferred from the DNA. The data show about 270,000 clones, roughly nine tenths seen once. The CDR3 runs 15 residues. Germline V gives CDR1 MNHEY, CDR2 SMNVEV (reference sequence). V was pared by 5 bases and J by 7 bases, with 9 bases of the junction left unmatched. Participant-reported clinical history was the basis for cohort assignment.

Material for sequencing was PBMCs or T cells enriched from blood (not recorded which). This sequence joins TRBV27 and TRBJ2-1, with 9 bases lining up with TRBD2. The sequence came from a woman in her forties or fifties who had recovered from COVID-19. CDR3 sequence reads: CASSPPGGRGNEQFF. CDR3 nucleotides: TGTGCCAGCAGTCCCCCCGGCGGGAGGGGTAATGAGCAGTTCTTC.